This passage covers 18 T cell receptor beta chains from one sample sequenced in a study of response to subunit inactivated influenza vaccine. TCRdb re-called the RT-PCR reads with MiXCR, one entry per CDR3 protein. The table lists around 480,000 distinct CDR3 sequences, over 9.5% of them singletons, with approximately 12% in the top ten. Specimen: PBMCs from blood, collected roughly 45 days after vaccination. The receptors were gathered from a man in his fifties who received an inactivated influenza vaccine.

This clonotype was counted only a few times. The chain uses TRBV7-9 and TRBJ2-1; maybe TRBD2 (5 bases). The CDR3 consists of 10 residues. V lost 8 bases and J lost 10, with 9 bases in between. CDR1 SEHNR and CDR2 FQNEAQ come from the germline V gene (reference sequence). The CDR3 here is CASEGGEQFF. The CDR3 bases are TGTGCCAGCGAGGGTGGGGAGCAGTTCTTC.

In its sample, this clonotype was seen a few times. The chain uses TRBV4-3 and TRBJ2-5, with D tentatively TRBD1 (5 bases). The CDR3 consists of 15 residues. Germline loops: CDR1 LGHNA, CDR2 YSLEER. V was clipped by 0 bases and J by 2 bases, with 10 bases between them. The CDR3 DNA reads as TGCGCCAGCAGCCAAGATCGAGACAGACAAGAGACCCAGTACTTC. Its protein product is CASSQDRDRQETQYF.

V is TRBV9 and J is TRBJ1-1; the match to TRBD1 covers 8 bases. Trimming cost V 3 bases and J 1 base; bases outside gene matches: 5. Germline loops: CDR1 SGDLS, CDR2 YYNGEE. The CDR3 has 15 amino acids. The CDR3 region is CASSGRQGPNTEAFF. As DNA, the CDR3 is TGTGCCAGCAGCGGGCGACAGGGGCCGAACACTGAAGCTTTCTTT. The full variable domain, rest sourced from reference TRBV9 and TRBJ1-1, is DSGVTQTPKHLITATGQRVTLRCSPRSGDLSVYWYQQSLDQGLQFLIQYYNGEERAKGNILERFSAQQFPDLHSELNLSSLELGDSALYFCASSGRQGPNTEAFFGQGTRLTVV.

The chain employs TRBV4-1 and TRBJ2-5, with 8 nucleotides matching TRBD1. Germline CDR1 is MGHRA and CDR2 is YSYEKL. Unmatched junction bases numbered 1, after V lost 4 bases and J lost 0 bases. The CDR3 length is 14 residues. The CDR3 region has the DNA TGCGCCAGCAGCCGGGACAGGTACCAAGAGACCCAGTACTTC. This codes for CASSRDRYQETQYF.

In this sample, this clonotype turned up many times. The V and J genes are TRBV6-1 and TRBJ1-4; D gene uncertain. Trimming cost V 6 bases and J 7 bases, with 15 bases left between them. Germline V lookup: CDR1 MNHNS, CDR2 SASEGT. The CDR3 is 14 amino acids. The CDR3 protein is CASRRTAGGEKLFF. The CDR3 nucleotides are TGTGCCAGCAGAAGGACCGCCGGTGGTGAAAAACTGTTTTTT.

The rearrangement uses TRBV5-1 and TRBJ1-2; D is unclear. Per germline, CDR1 SGHRS and CDR2 YFSETQ. The ends were cut back, 2 bases at V and 10 bases at J, with 24 bases in the middle. The CDR3 length is 16 residues. In DNA, the CDR3 is TGCGCCAGCAGCTTCACAGCGGAGCTTGCCATCCCGTCCTACACCTTC. Amino acid sequence: CASSFTAELAIPSYTF.

This clonotype was seen more than once but under ten times. The chain couples TRBV7-2 to TRBJ1-6, with a weak D call TRBD1 (5 bases). CDR3 size: 17 residues. Germline V CDR1 and CDR2: SGHTA, FQGNSA. V dropped 2 bases and J dropped 1 base, with 12 bases sitting between them. The CDR3 DNA is TGTGCCAGCAGCTTATGGTCCGGGGCGTCCTATAATTCACCCCTCCACTTT. As protein: CASSLWSGASYNSPLHF.

J is TRBJ2-7 and V is TRBV21-1; whether TRBD1, the table's D call, matches the DNA was not checked. TRBV21-1 counts as a pseudogene. This CDR3 is 14 amino acids long. Here the CDR3 reads CASSTTRPLGEQYF. In nucleotides, the CDR3 is TGTGCCAGCAGCACCACTCGGCCCCTGGGGGAGCAGTACTTC.

This clonotype was observed a few times. The CDR3 is CSATGLAGISTDTQYF. The CDR3 DNA reads TGCAGTGCTACAGGACTAGCGGGCATTTCCACAGATACGCAGTATTTT. This rearrangement joins TRBV20-1 to TRBJ2-3; 11 positions agree with TRBD2. CDR1 and CDR2 from the germline V gene are DFQATT and SNEGSKA (reference sequence). This CDR3 comprises 16 residues. V lost 4 bases and J lost 2; bases outside the gene matches: 8.

This clonotype was seen many times. In DNA, the CDR3 is TGTGCCAGCAGTTACCCCTCGGATGAGCAGTTCTTC. It translates to CASSYPSDEQFF. The chain combines TRBV12-3 or TRBV12-4 with TRBJ2-1; the D is unclear. This CDR3 is 12 amino acids long. V lost 4 bases and J 8 bases, leaving 9 bases between the germline ends.

The rearrangement joins TRBV20-1 to TRBJ2-3, with 8 nucleotides matching TRBD2. The CDR3 is 15 residues long. The V gene's germline CDR1 is DFQATT and CDR2 SNEGSKA (reference sequence). Losses at the gene ends were 5 bases for V and 9 bases for J; bases not matched to a gene: 16. CDR3 DNA sequence: TGCAGTGCTTCTAACGACCCCGGGGGGGGTCGAACGCAGTATTTT. Translated, it gives CSASNDPGGGRTQYF.

The chain recombines TRBV11-1 with TRBJ2-6, with D possibly matching TRBD1 (5 bases). V lost 5 bases to trimming and J lost 0 bases, with 17 bases between them. The CDR3 sequence is 18 residues long. CDR1 is SGHAT, CDR2 FQDESV, per germline (reference sequence). CDR3 residues: CASSGLREIASGANVLTF. CDR3 sequence (DNA): TGTGCCAGCAGCGGCCTCAGGGAAATTGCCTCTGGGGCCAACGTCCTGACTTTC.

This clonotype was seen just once. The chain joins TRBV7-9 to TRBJ2-5; the match to TRBD2 covers 12 bases. CDR1 and CDR2 from the germline V gene are SEHNR and FQNEAQ (reference sequence). This CDR3 comprises 17 residues. J lost 5 bases, V lost 7 bases, and 14 bases had no gene match. The CDR3 protein is CASNGLAGFGVYETQYF. The CDR3 region has the DNA TGTGCCAGCAACGGACTAGCGGGGTTCGGGGTGTATGAGACCCAGTACTTC.

The chain joins TRBV6-2 or TRBV6-3 to TRBJ2-5; no clear D. The CDR3 totals 13 residues. CDR1 and CDR2 (germline): MNHEY, SVGEGT. V shed 10 bases and J shed 6 bases, with 18 bases lying between them. The CDR3 loop is CATELDNVKTQYF. The CDR3 DNA follows: TGTGCCACGGAGCTGGATAATGTTAAGACCCAGTACTTC.

V and J are TRBV11-2 and TRBJ2-3, with TRBD2 matching 7 bases. The CDR3 is made up of 15 amino acids. Trimming at V came to 5 bases and at J to 4 bases, leaving 9 bases not matched to a gene. Germline assignment: CDR1 SGHAT and CDR2 FQNNGV. CDR3 coding DNA: TGTGCCAGCAGCCATGCTAGCGGTCACCCAGATACGCAGTATTTT. Translating it yields CASSHASGHPDTQYF. The whole variable domain, filled in from reference TRBV11-2 and TRBJ2-3, reads EAGVAQSPRYKIIEKRQSVAFWCNPISGHATLYWYQQILGQGPKLLIQFQNNGVVDDSQLPKDRFSAERLKGVDSTLKIQPAKLEDSAVYLCASSHASGHPDTQYFGPGTRLTVL.

This clonotype showed up just a few times. The chain has TRBV20-1 and TRBJ1-2, with no clear D. This CDR3 comprises 13 residues. V dropped 1 base and J dropped 5 bases, with 11 bases sitting between them. The V gene's germline CDR1 is DFQATT and CDR2 SNEGSKA (reference sequence). CDR3 amino acids: CSARVNSEYGYTF. The CDR3 DNA is TGCAGTGCTAGAGTTAACAGCGAATATGGCTACACCTTC.

This clonotype was observed at least ten times. V gene TRBV20-1 combines with J gene TRBJ2-2; D gene unclear. V lost 5 bases and J 2 bases, leaving 9 bases between the germline ends. The CDR3 length is 13 residues. CDR1 DFQATT and CDR2 SNEGSKA come from the germline V gene (reference sequence). In DNA form, the CDR3 reads TGCAGTGCTCAATCCGTTAACACCGGGGAGCTGTTTTTT. Translation: CSAQSVNTGELFF.

This chain links TRBV5-1 with TRBJ2-1; TRBD1 matches 9 bases. The germline gives CDR1 SGHRS, CDR2 YFSETQ. The CDR3 length is 14 residues. J gave up 7 bases and V 0 bases, and 2 bases lay outside the gene matches. The DNA for the CDR3 is TGCGCCAGCAGCTTGGAGGACAGGGGAAATGAGCAGTTCTTC. Its translation: CASSLEDRGNEQFF.